The T cell receptor (beta chain) described here comes from a study of beta chain features in type 1 diabetes. About the study: Patients did not differ from healthy donors in age, gender or cell yield.

This clone was observed a few times. The antigen remains undetermined. Study findings and constraints: Highly expressing activated T cells could be over-counted with a cDNA template.

CDR1 is MGHRA and CDR2 is YSYEKL in the germline V gene. V was shortened by 4 bases and J by 7 bases, with 11 bases between the two germline ends. The CDR3 is 12 amino acids. The whole isolated RNA underwent reverse transcription, so sequencing captured expressed TCRB transcripts. TCRdb's table, derived via immunoSEQ multiplex PCR, lists solely in-frame clones and lacks some. This sample carries roughly 370,000 clones, roughly 14% of them seen once, and the ten largest clones take around 0.039%. The rearrangement links TRBV4-1 to TRBJ2-7; D is uncertain. What was sequenced was naive CD4+ T cells from blood. The TCR sequence derives from a man younger than 45 in good health. The CDR3 protein is CASSLVEEEQYF. As DNA, the CDR3 is TGCGCCAGCAGCCTCGTCGAGGAGGAGCAGTACTTC.